This TCR beta chain emerged from a study of blood T cell repertoires in COVID-19. Across the study: Sites in the United States, Italy and Spain provided acute and convalescent COVID-19 samples.

V dropped 3 bases and J dropped 5 bases, with 17 bases sitting between them. CDR3 size: 16 residues. The V gene's germline CDR1 is LNHDA and CDR2 SQIVND (reference sequence). Original handling: How many nucleated cells were present was estimated from reference gene primer amplification. Libraries were prepared by immunoSEQ multiplex PCR; TCRdb keeps only in-frame clonotypes and omits some of them. V, J and clone size are taken as reported in that table, and D and trimming were inferred from the DNA itself. This sample has 75,000 to 90,000 clones; 75% to 90% occur once, and the top ten carry about 11%.

What was sequenced was peripheral blood. The chain uses TRBV19 and TRBJ1-5, with D possibly matching TRBD1 (6 bases). The clonotype comes from a middle-aged woman with active or convalescent COVID-19. This CDR3 is CASSIGGGGWYQPQHF. As DNA, the CDR3 is TGTGCCAGTAGTATCGGGGGGGGCGGTTGGTATCAGCCCCAGCATTTT.